A selection of T cell receptor beta chains follows, all from one sample in a study of cytomegalovirus exposure and HLA in healthy donors. Some clones are missing from TCRdb's copy, which holds only in-frame ones; the method was immunoSEQ multiplex PCR. The profile shows about 360,000 clones, roughly 85% of them singletons. Sequencing was carried out using PBMCs. The receptors were sampled from a woman between 18 and 29 years old in good health and CMV-seronegative. CDR3s include the opening cysteine and the closing phenylalanine or tryptophan.

13	TRBV7-9	CASSSDGTYEQYF
14	TRBV30	CAWSPGLAGALQYF
14	TRBV4-1	CASSQGSRGSPLHF
15	TRBV7-9	CASSSRDNDLYEQYF
19	TRBV11-2	CASSLEAPGIFLSGDEAFF
15	TRBV30	CAWTGLAGGPDTQYF
11	TRBV2	CASRDYNEQFF
19	TRBV18	CASSPQRTSGFYAGHEQFF
14	TRBV5-6	CASTSPVQGREAFF
17	TRBV11-2	CASSFNQGSGSYNEQFF
15	TRBV19	CASSPPYRAGNTIYF
15	TRBV4-1	CASSQGLVSYNEQFF
18	TRBV5-1	CASSSGRIAGGTYNEQFF
16	TRBV5-1	CASSLRDRGLNQPQHF
16	TRBV28	CASSSSQAGDNYEQYF
13	TRBV28	CASSIGTESRYTF
16	TRBV6-1	CASSDSGQGGNNEQFF
15	TRBV28	CASSLPSGGTDTQYF
15	TRBV19	CASSIVQGAWETQYF
14	TRBV27	CASSLIPRSYEQYF
17	TRBV7-6	CASSLTMGQSVGNEQFF
15	TRBV11-2	CASSPQGAPSYEQYF
14	TRBV6-5	CASSYTGSYYGYTF
13	TRBV11-2	CASSEDRKETQYF
18	TRBV9	CASSPSGSASGGPLAQYF
16	TRBV5-1	CASSLGQGDPIEKLFF
14	TRBV5-1	CASSLVPANYGYTF
15	TRBV27	CASRTKPGQGNGYTF
15	TRBV28	CASSLRPGGYQPQHF
17	TRBV28	CASSELRQGIFTEKLFF
15	TRBV2	CASSEERGAYNEQFF
16	TRBV27	CASSEPWGAGANVLTF
13	TRBV2	CARSGGAGETQYF
15	TRBV6-6	CASKESSGSYNEQFF
19	TRBV7-8	CASSPLVAGGTKFMYEQFF
17	TRBV7-8	CASSLASTSGGAHEQFF
11	TRBV20-1	CSAQATYGYTF
13	TRBV16	CASSQSQGYGYTF
15	TRBV19	CASSIGWGGRETQYF
12	TRBV4-1	CASSHYTGELFF
13	TRBV2	CASSRETGDEQYF
15	TRBV6-1	CASSGRDGRDYEQYF
14	TRBV25-1	CASSGTYPNTEAFF
15	TRBV25-1	CASSEAGQANYGYTF
18	TRBV27	CASRPFTPSHTGNNEQFF
18	TRBV27	CASSLLGLAGGPGNEQFF
16	TRBV27	CASSLWGGIMNTEAFF
18	TRBV10-2	CASRKSGTSGGGYNEQFF
13	TRBV27	CASSYRDTYEQYF
14	TRBV6-1	CASSELLGSNTIYF
18	TRBV28	CASSPLAWTGVDSYEQYF
16	TRBV6-5	CASSYVAGSSGNTIYF
12	TRBV9	CASSVGEETQYF